The clone carrying this TCR beta chain was observed a handful of times. Its matching antigen is unknown. Using immunoSEQ multiplex PCR, the repertoire was profiled, and TCRdb retains in-frame clones only, with some absent. The table lists approximately 60,000 clones, roughly 58% of them singletons, with 20% to 30% in the top ten. These data originate in a study of cytotoxic CD8 clonotypes in ibrutinib-treated CLL. Study outcomes and limitations: Exceeding age-matched healthy donors, baseline clonality also tracked the counts of circulating CD8+ T cells.

Extraction of around 2 micrograms of genomic DNA from cryopreserved PBMCs supplied material for TCR beta libraries. The junction had 3 bases not matched to a gene; V was cut back by 0 bases and J by 4 bases. Germline CDR1 and CDR2: LGHNA and YNFKEQ. CDR3 length: 14 residues. The source was PBMCs, collected at disease progression, from a patient treated with ibrutinib. The TCR originated in a human donor with chronic lymphocytic leukemia. The chain has TRBV4-2 and TRBJ2-7, with 7 bases aligning to TRBD2. The CDR3: CASSQDRGGYEQYF. The CDR3, as DNA: TGTGCCAGCAGCCAAGATCGGGGAGGGTACGAGCAGTACTTC.